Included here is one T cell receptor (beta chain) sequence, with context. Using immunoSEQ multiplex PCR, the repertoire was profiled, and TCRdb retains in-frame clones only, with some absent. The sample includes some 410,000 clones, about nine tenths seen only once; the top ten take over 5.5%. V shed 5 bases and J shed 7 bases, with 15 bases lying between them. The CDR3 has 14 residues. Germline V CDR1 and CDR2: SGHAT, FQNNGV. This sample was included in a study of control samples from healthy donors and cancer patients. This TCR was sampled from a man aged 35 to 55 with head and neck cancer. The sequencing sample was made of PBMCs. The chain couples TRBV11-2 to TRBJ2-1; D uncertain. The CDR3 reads CASSPLTEGNEQFF. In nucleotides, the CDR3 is TGTGCCAGCAGCCCCCTGACGGAAGGGAATGAGCAGTTCTTC.